Included here is one T cell receptor (beta chain) sequence, with context. The sample comes from a study of blood T cell repertoires in COVID-19. Study overall: The samples span acute and convalescent COVID-19 from the United States, Italy and Spain. Sample material is recorded as cDNA or gDNA derived from T cells, B-cell-depleted T cells, or PBMCs.

Original processing methods: Using reference gene primer amplification, nucleated cell counts were estimated. Produced via immunoSEQ multiplex PCR; TCRdb's table is partial and in-frame only. That table furnishes V, J and clone size, whereas the DNA furnished D and trimming. This table holds some 300,000 clones, 85% to 90% found once. The clonotype was recovered from a woman in her thirties or forties with COVID-19, enrolled during active disease. Material for sequencing was peripheral blood.

The CDR3: CASSTRQGRNTEAFF. The CDR3 nucleotides read TGTGCCAGCAGCACCCGACAGGGGCGAAACACTGAAGCTTTCTTT. V is TRBV9 and J is TRBJ1-1, with TRBD1 matching 8 bases. In germline, CDR1 is SGDLS, CDR2 YYNGEE. Germline trimming cut 4 bases from V and 2 bases from J; bases unmatched to any gene: 7. The CDR3 consists of 15 residues.